A single sample is the source of the 10 T cell receptor beta chains below, sequenced in a study of pediatric ulcerative colitis. Sequencing used immunoSEQ multiplex PCR; TCRdb keeps in-frame clones, though not all of them. The table includes about 22,000 clones, roughly 70% detected once. Rectal tissue came from one to two pinch biopsies taken at colonoscopy. The sample was gut tissue. The receptor source for this set is a boy younger than 18 with severe ulcerative colitis.

The rearrangement joins TRBV7-7 to TRBJ2-6; D remains ambiguous. The V and J ends lost 1 base and 0 bases respectively, with 4 bases between them. CDR1 SSHAT and CDR2 FNYEAQ come from the germline V gene (reference sequence). The CDR3 length is 15 residues. CDR3 residues: CASSLDSSGANVLTF. The CDR3 DNA reads as TGTGCCAGCAGCTTAGACAGCTCTGGGGCCAACGTCCTGACTTTC.

The V and J genes are TRBV10-3 and TRBJ2-2; D tentatively reads TRBD1 or TRBD2 (5 bases each). Germline V gives CDR1 ENHRY, CDR2 SYGVKD. V lost 10 bases and J 4 bases, leaving 22 bases between the germline ends. The length of the CDR3 is 16 residues. CDR3 sequence: CATFYPGAEGTGELFF. The CDR3 DNA sequence: TGTGCCACCTTCTACCCCGGGGCTGAGGGCACCGGGGAGCTGTTTTTT.

To note about this clone: Compared with germline, one end of the junction differs, possibly owing to a read error. The chain combines TRBV2 with TRBJ1-2; TRBD1 might be the D (6 bases). The germline gives CDR1 SNHLY, CDR2 FYNNEI. The CDR3 spans 15 residues. The CDR3 here is CASSEDLGKTGRRFF. Written as DNA, the CDR3 is TGTGCCAGCAGTGAAGATTTGGGAAAGACAGGTCGGCGTTTCTTC.

J is TRBJ1-5 and V is TRBV19, with 7 bases lining up with TRBD1. CDR1 is LNHDA and CDR2 is SQIVND in the germline V gene (reference sequence). The CDR3 has 15 residues. The J segment lost 9 bases and the V segment lost 7 bases, leaving 15 bases of the junction unmatched. CDR3 in DNA: TGTGCCAGTAAGGATCTAGGGGGCGAAAGGGGGCCCCAGCATTTT. Protein product: CASKDLGGERGPQHF.

As for this clone: Germline is not matched at one junction end, which may reflect a read error. This chain joins TRBV18 and TRBJ2-3; D is undetermined. This CDR3 region has 14 residues. Germline V gene data show CDR1 as KGHSH and CDR2 as LQKENI. The CDR3 spells CASSPLQAADTQYF. The CDR3 nucleotides read TGTGCCAGCTCGCCACTTCAGGCGGCAGATACGCAGTATTTT.

The rearrangement uses TRBV5-1 and TRBJ2-1; the D gene is possibly TRBD1 (6 bases). From germline, CDR1 is SGHRS and CDR2 YFSETQ. V shed 4 bases and J shed 5 bases, with 16 bases lying between them. This CDR3 spans 15 amino acids. The CDR3 DNA is TGCGCCAGCAGCCGGCCGCCGACAGGCGACAATGAGCAGTTCTTC. Translated: CASSRPPTGDNEQFF.

This chain links TRBV7-9 with TRBJ1-1; weak D call: TRBD1 (5 bases). V was pared by 5 bases and J by 7 bases, with 11 bases between. The CDR3 length is 12 residues. The germline V gene has CDR1 SEHNR and CDR2 FQNEAQ (reference sequence). The CDR3 DNA sequence: TGTGCCAGCAGCACCCGGACATTTGAAGCTTTCTTT. This sequence encodes CASSTRTFEAFF.

V gene TRBV5-1 combines with J gene TRBJ1-4; D unclear. This CDR3 contains 13 residues. V was trimmed by 1 base and J by 10 bases, leaving 11 bases between them. Germline loops: CDR1 SGHRS, CDR2 YFSETQ. DNA of the CDR3: TGCGCCAGCAGCTTGCTAGGTCGGGCAAAACTGTTTTTT. Translated, it gives CASSLLGRAKLFF.

There are a few counts of this clone. The chain couples TRBV11-1 to TRBJ2-2; D is unclear. Germline V gives CDR1 SGHAT, CDR2 FQDESV (reference sequence). CDR3 length: 14 amino acids. The V end was cut by 6 bases, the J end by 1 base, with 9 bases between. CDR3: CASSFLGNTGELFF. The CDR3 nucleotides are TGTGCCAGCAGTTTCCTTGGGAACACCGGGGAGCTGTTTTTT.

The chain uses TRBV7-8 and TRBJ2-3; possibly TRBD2 for D (5 bases). The CDR3 extends over 14 amino acids. CDR1 and CDR2 (germline): SGHVS, FQNEAQ. V gave up 5 bases and J gave up 2 bases, with 11 bases separating them. CDR3 region: CASSEGLVTDTQYF. The CDR3 DNA reads TGTGCCAGCAGCGAGGGTTTAGTCACAGATACGCAGTATTTT.